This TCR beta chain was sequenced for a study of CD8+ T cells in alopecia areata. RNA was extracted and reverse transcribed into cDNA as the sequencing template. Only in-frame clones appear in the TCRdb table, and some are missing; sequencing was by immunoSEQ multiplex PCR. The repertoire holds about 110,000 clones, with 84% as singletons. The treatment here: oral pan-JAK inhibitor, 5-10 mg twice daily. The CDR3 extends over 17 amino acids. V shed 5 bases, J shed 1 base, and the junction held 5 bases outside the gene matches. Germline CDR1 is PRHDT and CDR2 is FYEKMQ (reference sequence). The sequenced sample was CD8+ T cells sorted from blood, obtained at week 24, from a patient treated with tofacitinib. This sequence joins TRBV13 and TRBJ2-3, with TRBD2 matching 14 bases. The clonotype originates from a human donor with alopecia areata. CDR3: CASSTLTSGGGTDTQYF. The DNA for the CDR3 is TGTGCCAGCAGCACCCTGACTAGCGGGGGGGGCACAGATACGCAGTATTTT.